Reported below is one TCR beta chain. The germline V gene has CDR1 SGDLS and CDR2 YYNGEE. V was cut by 3 bases and J by 8 bases, with 6 bases left in between. The CDR3 sequence is 11 residues long. The record originates from a study of technical replicates of blood from four donors. Sequencing used immunoSEQ multiplex PCR; TCRdb keeps in-frame clones, though not all of them. The repertoire holds under 85,000 clones, 85% to 95% seen once, with about 0.37% in the top ten. The rearrangement links TRBV9 to TRBJ2-1; D is unclear. The clonotype was recovered from a human donor in good health. Sequencing input: T cells isolated from PBMCs. The CDR3 region has the DNA TGTGCCAGCAGCGCCTATGATGAGCAGTTCTTC. It translates to CASSAYDEQFF. Full variable domain (missing parts from reference TRBV9 and TRBJ2-1): DSGVTQTPKHLITATGQRVTLRCSPRSGDLSVYWYQQSLDQGLQFLIQYYNGEERAKGNILERFSAQQFPDLHSELNLSSLELGDSALYFCASSAYDEQFFGPGTRLTVL.